This passage covers 2 T cell receptor beta chains from one sample sequenced in a study of shared clonotypes between healthy human individuals. Some clones are missing from TCRdb's copy, which holds only in-frame ones; the method was immunoSEQ multiplex PCR. This sample has 1,500,000 or so clones; around 95% occur once, and the top ten carry roughly 1.1%. Material for sequencing was naive CD4+ T cells sorted from blood. Documented subset: CD45RA+ positively selected. These receptor sequences come from a man aged 25-40 years in good health.

In its sample, this clone was seen a few times. The CDR3: CSVGGLADHNEQFF. The CDR3 DNA reads TGCAGCGTTGGGGGACTAGCGGACCACAATGAGCAGTTCTTC. The V and J genes are TRBV29-1 and TRBJ2-1, with 11 bases matching TRBD2. The CDR3 sequence is 14 residues long. Trimming took 4 bases from V and 5 from J; bases not matched to a gene: 4. Germline-derived CDR1 and CDR2 are SQVTM and ANQGSEA.

The chain joins TRBV2 to TRBJ1-3; no clear D gene. Germline values: CDR1 SNHLY, CDR2 FYNNEI. The V and J ends lost 10 bases and 2 bases respectively, with 12 bases between them. This CDR3 region has 13 residues. The CDR3 protein is CATGLYPGNTIYF. The CDR3 DNA reads TGTGCCACGGGGTTATATCCTGGAAACACCATATATTTT.